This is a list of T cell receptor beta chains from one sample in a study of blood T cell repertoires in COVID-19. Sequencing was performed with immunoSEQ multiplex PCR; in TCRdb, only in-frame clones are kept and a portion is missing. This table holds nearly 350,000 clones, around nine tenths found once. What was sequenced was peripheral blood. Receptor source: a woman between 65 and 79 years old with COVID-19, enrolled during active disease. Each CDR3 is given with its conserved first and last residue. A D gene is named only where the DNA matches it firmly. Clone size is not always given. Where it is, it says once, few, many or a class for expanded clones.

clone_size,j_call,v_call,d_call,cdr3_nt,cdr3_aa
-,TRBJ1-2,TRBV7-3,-,TGTGCCAGCAGCTTTAAATGGGGAGGGACGGGAAACTATGGCTACACCTTC,CASSFKWGGTGNYGYTF
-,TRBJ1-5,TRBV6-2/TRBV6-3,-,TGTGCCAGCAGTTATCCCGGCATGTCAACCGGGCAGCCCCAGCATTTT,CASSYPGMSTGQPQHF
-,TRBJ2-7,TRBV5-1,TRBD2,TGCGCCAGCAGCCCACTAGCGGGGGGCACCTACGAGCAGTACTTC,CASSPLAGGTYEQYF
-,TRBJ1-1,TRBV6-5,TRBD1,TGTGCCAGCAGAGAGGGGGCGAACACTGAAGCTTTCTTT,CASREGANTEAFF
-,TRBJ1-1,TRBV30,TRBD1,TGTGCCTTAGTTGAGAAGATTCAGGGGGCAGCTTTCTTT,CALVEKIQGAAFF
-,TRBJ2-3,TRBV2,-,TGTGCCAGCGTTGAGGCCGCGTTCCGACTGACTCGCACAGATACGCAGTATTTT,CASVEAAFRLTRTDTQYF
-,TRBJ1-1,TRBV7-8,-,TGTGCCAGCAGCTTAAGGGGGGGGGAGAACACTGAAGCTTTCTTT,CASSLRGGENTEAFF
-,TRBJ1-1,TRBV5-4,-,TGTGCCAGCAGCTCAGTGAACACTGAAGCTTTCTTT,CASSSVNTEAFF
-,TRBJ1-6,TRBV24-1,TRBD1,TGTGCCACCAGCCCCGGACAGGGATATAATTCACCCCTCCACTTT,CATSPGQGYNSPLHF
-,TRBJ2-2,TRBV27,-,TGTGCCAGCAGTGGGGGGGCACTCACCGGGGAGCTGTTTTTT,CASSGGALTGELFF
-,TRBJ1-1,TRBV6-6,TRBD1,TGTGCCAGCAGTTACTCGGAGCAGGGGGCTGCTGAAGCTTTCTTT,CASSYSEQGAAEAFF
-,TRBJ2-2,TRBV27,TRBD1,TGTGCCAGCAGCCCTAGACAGGGCGGGTACGGGGAGCTGTTTTTT,CASSPRQGGYGELFF
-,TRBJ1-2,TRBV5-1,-,TGCGCCAGCAGCTTCACAGGGTTCTATGGCTACACCTTC,CASSFTGFYGYTF
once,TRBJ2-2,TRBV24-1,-,TGTGCCACCAGTGGCGTGGGGGCAAACACCGGGGAGCTGTTTTTT,CATSGVGANTGELFF
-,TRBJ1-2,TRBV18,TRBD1,TGTGCCAGCTCAGAACGGACAGGGGGCAACTATGGCTACACCTTC,CASSERTGGNYGYTF
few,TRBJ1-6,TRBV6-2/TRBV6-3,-,TGTGCCAGCAGTAGCCCTCAGGGGCAGAGTTCACCCCTCCACTTT,CASSSPQGQSSPLHF
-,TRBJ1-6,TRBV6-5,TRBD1,TGTGCCAGCAGCTGGGCGGGACAGTCTAATTCACCCCTCCACTTT,CASSWAGQSNSPLHF
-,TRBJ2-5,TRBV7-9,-,TGTGCCACACGAGGGTGGTCGACCCAGTACTTC,CATRGWSTQYF
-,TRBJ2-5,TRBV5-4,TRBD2,TGTGCCAGCAGCTTCAGACTAGCGGGTGAAGAGACCCAGTACTTC,CASSFRLAGEETQYF
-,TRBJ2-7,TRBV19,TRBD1,TGTGCCAGTAGTATTGGACAGGGAAAGGTCGAGCAGTACTTC,CASSIGQGKVEQYF
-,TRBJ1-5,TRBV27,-,TGTGCCAGCAGGTCGGGGGGCAATCAGCCCCAGCATTTT,CASRSGGNQPQHF
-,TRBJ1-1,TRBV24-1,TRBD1,TGTGCCACCAGTGATCGGGACAGTCCTGAAGCTTTCTTT,CATSDRDSPEAFF
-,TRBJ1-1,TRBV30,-,TGTGCCTGGAACTCCCTCGGGAGCGGTACTGAAGCTTTCTTT,CAWNSLGSGTEAFF
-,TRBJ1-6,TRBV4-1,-,TGCGCCAGCAGCCAAGATTTCAGGGCCAATTCACCCCTCCACTTT,CASSQDFRANSPLHF
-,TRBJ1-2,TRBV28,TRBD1,TGTGCCAGCAGTCCAGGACAGGGAGGGAACTATGGCTACACCTTC,CASSPGQGGNYGYTF
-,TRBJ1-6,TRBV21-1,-,TGTGCCAGCAGCAAATATGGGCAGGGAAGGATGACCTATAATTCACCCCTCCACTTT,CASSKYGQGRMTYNSPLHF
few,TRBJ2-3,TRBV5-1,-,TGCGCCAGCACTGGGGACACCCCAGATACGCAGTATTTT,CASTGDTPDTQYF
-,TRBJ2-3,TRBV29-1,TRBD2,TGCAGCGCCCAAAGGGCTAGCGGGGTTCCCACAGATACGCAGTATTTT,CSAQRASGVPTDTQYF
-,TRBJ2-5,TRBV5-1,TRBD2,TGCGCCAGCGGGCAAGGTGCGGGGGGGAAAGAGACCCAGTACTTC,CASGQGAGGKETQYF
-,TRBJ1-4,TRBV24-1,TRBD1,TGTGCCACCAGTGATCCGGGGACAGGCGATGAAAAACTGTTTTTT,CATSDPGTGDEKLFF
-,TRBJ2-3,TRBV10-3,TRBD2,TGTGCCATCACCGCCGGACTAGCGGGCACAGATACGCAGTATTTT,CAITAGLAGTDTQYF
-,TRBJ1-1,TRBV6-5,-,TGTGCCAGCAGGCCGGGGGAGGTCACTGAAGCTTTCTTT,CASRPGEVTEAFF
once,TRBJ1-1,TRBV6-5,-,TGTGCCAGCAGGGAGGGGACTTTGGGGAACACTGAAGCTTTCTTT,CASREGTLGNTEAFF
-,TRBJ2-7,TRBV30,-,TGTGCCTGGAGTGTAGCAGGTAATGGCGAGCAGTACTTC,CAWSVAGNGEQYF
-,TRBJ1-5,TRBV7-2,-,TGTGCCACCAGCCGGAGTGAGAATCAGCCCCAGCATTTT,CATSRSENQPQHF
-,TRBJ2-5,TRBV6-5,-,TGTGCCAGCAGTTACAGGGGACAAGAGACCCAGTACTTC,CASSYRGQETQYF
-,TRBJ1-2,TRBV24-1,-,TGTGCCACCAGTGATCCCGCCGGGGGGCAAAGTGGCTACACCTTC,CATSDPAGGQSGYTF
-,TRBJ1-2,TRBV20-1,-,TGCAGTGCTGGCGGATCCGATGGCTACACCTTC,CSAGGSDGYTF
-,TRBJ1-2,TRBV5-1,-,TGCGCCAGCAGCTTGCAGGCAGCAAACTATGGCTACACCTTC,CASSLQAANYGYTF
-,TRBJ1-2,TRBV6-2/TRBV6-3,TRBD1,TGTGCCAGCAGTTACCTGACCCGGGACAGGGGAGGCTACACCTTC,CASSYLTRDRGGYTF
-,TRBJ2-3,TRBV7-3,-,TGTGCCAGCAGCTTAAGTGGGGGCAGCACAGATACGCAGTATTTT,CASSLSGGSTDTQYF
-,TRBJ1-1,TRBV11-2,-,TGTGCCAGCAGCTTAGATCTGTACAGGGTAGACACTGAAGCTTTCTTT,CASSLDLYRVDTEAFF
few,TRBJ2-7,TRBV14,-,TGTGCCAGCAGCCAAGATCTGGGCCACGAGCAGTACTTC,CASSQDLGHEQYF
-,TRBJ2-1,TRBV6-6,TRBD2,TGTGCCAGTAGCATTTCTAGCGGGGTATACAATGAGCAGTTCTTC,CASSISSGVYNEQFF
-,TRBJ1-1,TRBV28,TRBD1,TGTGCCAGCACCGGAGACAGGGACGGAGGGGGACAAGCTTTCTTT,CASTGDRDGGGQAFF
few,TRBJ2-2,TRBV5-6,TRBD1,TGTGCCAGCAGCCCCGGGACAGGGGCGTCCGGGGAGCTGTTTTTT,CASSPGTGASGELFF
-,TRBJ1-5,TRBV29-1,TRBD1,TGCAGCGTTGAAGGAACAGGGGTAGAAAGCAATCAGCCCCAGCATTTT,CSVEGTGVESNQPQHF
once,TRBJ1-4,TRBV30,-,TGTGCCTGGAGTGCCTTCGGGGTCGGAGGTGAAAAACTGTTTTTT,CAWSAFGVGGEKLFF
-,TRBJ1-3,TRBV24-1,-,TGTGCCACCCCCCCGCGGTCTGGAAACACCATATATTTT,CATPPRSGNTIYF